This T cell receptor (beta chain) was captured by sequencing in a study of T-cell reconstitution after alpha-beta-depleted transplantation in children. Study-level results: At the one-year point after transplant, T-cell counts and TCRbeta diversity were found to come mostly from T cells that had been newly produced. Recipient T cells and thymic progenitors that survived were the source of the high TCRbeta diversity seen at day 60 in some patients. Expanded clones from the graft, numbering several hundred, reportedly supplied alpha-beta T cells about two months after transplant.

Regarding this clonotype: Its target is unknown.

The CDR3 totals 14 residues. V lost 2 bases and J lost 2, with 9 bases in between. Germline V lookup: CDR1 MNHNS, CDR2 SASEGT. TCRbeta library construction was performed incorporating unique molecular identifiers. TCRdb redid the calling of the PCR reads with MiXCR, one entry per CDR3 protein. Among fewer than 350,000 distinct CDR3 sequences listed, over 7% were seen once. The source was peripheral blood, collected 360 days after TCRalphabeta/CD19-depleted stem cell transplant. This chain uses TRBV6-1 with TRBJ1-1; D call uncertain. The clonotype comes from a female patient between 2 and 10 years old who had a stem cell transplant for Fanconi anemia, so the T cells may come from the graft donor. The CDR3 reads CASSEQVLNTEAFF. The DNA of the CDR3 is TGTGCCAGCAGTGAACAGGTCTTAAACACTGAAGCTTTCTTT.